This TCR beta chain was sequenced for a study of spatial heterogeneity in lung cancer. Study results and caveats: Whereas they appeared in blood less at follow-up, ubiquitous expanded tumor TCRs appeared there more at resection.

In this sample, this clonotype turned up many times. What it recognizes is unknown. TCRdb re-derived calls from the 5' RACE reads in MiXCR, one entry per CDR3 protein. The data hold some 83,000 distinct CDR3 sequences, with about 7.8% observed a single time. Regarding time point: sample taken at primary tumor resection. This CDR3 region has 15 residues. Trimming cost V 6 bases and J 4 bases; bases outside gene matches: 8. Germline values: CDR1 DFQATT, CDR2 SNEGSKA (reference sequence). The sample in question was PBMCs, obtained at surgery. This chain joins TRBV20-1 and TRBJ2-1; TRBD2 agrees at 11 bases. This TCR derives from a male donor with early-stage non-small cell lung cancer. The DNA for the CDR3 is TGCAGTGCCGCGTCACTAGCGGGAGTTTACAATGAGCAGTTCTTC. Its translation is CSAASLAGVYNEQFF.